Below are 26 T cell receptor beta chains sequenced from a single sample in a study of shared clonotypes between healthy human individuals. This table comes from immunoSEQ multiplex PCR, and its TCRdb copy is limited to in-frame clones, with some not included. The sample comprises nearly 2 million clones, about 95% of which are singletons, and around 1.2% rests with the top ten. CD45RO-negative CD8 cells positively selected for CCR7 made up the naive population, which excluded terminally differentiated effector memory CD45RA+ cells. The sequencing input was naive CD8+ T cells sorted from blood. Every receptor here comes from a man between 18 and 29 years old in good health.

The V gene is TRBV5-1, the J gene TRBJ2-7, with TRBD2 matching over 7 bases. Germline V CDR1 and CDR2: SGHRS, YFSETQ. The CDR3 is 17 amino acids. With 0 bases clipped from V and 0 bases from J, the junction kept 9 bases outside the gene matches. The CDR3 DNA reads TGCGCCAGCAGCTTGGGGGAGGGCGAAGGCCGCTCCTACGAGCAGTACTTC. It translates to CASSLGEGEGRSYEQYF.

The chain couples TRBV4-3 to TRBJ2-7; 7 bases fit TRBD1. The V segment lost 3 bases and the J segment 3 bases; nucleotides outside the gene matches: 8. Germline CDR1 reads LGHNA; CDR2 reads YSLEER. The CDR3 spans 15 residues. CDR3 bases: TGCGCCAGCAGCCAGATAATGGACAGGAACTACGAGCAGTACTTC. This encodes CASSQIMDRNYEQYF.

V and J are TRBV5-6 and TRBJ1-3; TRBD1 matches at 8 bases. The CDR3 totals 14 residues. Germline CDR1 and CDR2: SGHDT and YYEEEE. V was clipped by 4 bases and J by 2 bases; unmatched bases: 2. CDR3 loop: CASSADRAGNTIYF. In DNA, the CDR3 is TGTGCCAGCAGCGCGGACAGGGCTGGAAACACCATATATTTT.

This rearrangement joins TRBV9 to TRBJ2-7; 7 bases line up with TRBD2. The CDR3 sequence is 16 residues long. The V and J ends lost 4 bases and 2 bases, in that order; junction bases with no gene match: 12. The germline V gene encodes CDR1 SGDLS and CDR2 YYNGEE. The CDR3 reads CASSPGSSGATYEQYF. DNA of the CDR3: TGTGCCAGCAGCCCCGGCTCTAGCGGAGCTACCTACGAGCAGTACTTC.

The chain couples TRBV7-2 to TRBJ2-4; D unresolved. The CDR3 sequence is 15 residues long. Germline CDR1 and CDR2: SGHTA and FQGNSA. Trimming took off 2 bases at V and 7 bases at J, with 15 bases between the two ends. The CDR3 nucleotides read TGTGCCAGCAGCTTATCGCCTCTCTTATCGAACATTCAGTACTTC. It codes for CASSLSPLLSNIQYF.

The genes are TRBV2 and TRBJ1-1; D not certain. CDR3 length equals 16 residues. Germline V gene lookup returns CDR1 SNHLY and CDR2 FYNNEI. V gave up 1 base and J gave up 1 base, with 13 bases separating them. CDR3: CASSEVQKAENTEAFF. DNA for the CDR3: TGTGCCAGCAGTGAAGTACAGAAAGCAGAGAACACTGAAGCTTTCTTT.

The gene calls are TRBV27 and TRBJ1-4; D not resolved. Trimming stripped 1 base from V and 6 bases from J, with 12 bases between. Germline V gene data show CDR1 as MNHEY and CDR2 as SMNVEV (reference sequence). This CDR3 has 15 residues. In nucleotides, the CDR3 is TGTGCCAGCAGTTTATTGGACCACCGGGATGAAAAACTGTTTTTT. The encoded protein is CASSLLDHRDEKLFF.

The chain employs TRBV27 and TRBJ2-7; no clear D. V lost 5 bases and J 0 bases, leaving 11 bases between the germline ends. Looked up from germline, CDR1 is MNHEY and CDR2 is SMNVEV (reference sequence). The CDR3 sequence is 14 residues long. In nucleotides, the CDR3 is TGTGCCAGCAGTAGGGCGGACGGCTCCTACGAGCAGTACTTC. Translated: CASSRADGSYEQYF.

The chain uses TRBV4-3 and TRBJ2-7, with 10 bases that match TRBD1. With 0 bases clipped from V and 3 bases from J, the junction kept 5 bases outside the gene matches. The germline V gene has CDR1 LGHNA and CDR2 YSLEER. The CDR3 is 16 amino acids. The CDR3 coding sequence is TGCGCCAGCAGCCAAGATTATGGGACAGGGGACTACGAGCAGTACTTC. It codes for CASSQDYGTGDYEQYF.

V gene TRBV9 combines with J gene TRBJ1-5; D is possibly TRBD1 (6 bases). This CDR3 spans 15 amino acids. The V end lost 2 bases, the J end lost 8 bases, and 17 bases lay between the germline ends. The V gene's germline CDR1 is SGDLS and CDR2 YYNGEE. The CDR3 is CASSVGTLGTEPQHF. The CDR3 DNA reads TGTGCCAGCAGCGTGGGGACACTCGGGACGGAGCCCCAGCATTTT.

This sequence joins TRBV6-6 and TRBJ1-1, with unresolved D. The CDR3 is 16 amino acids. The V end was cut by 2 bases, the J end by 0 bases, with 13 bases between. CDR1 is MNHNY and CDR2 is SVGAGI in the germline V gene (reference sequence). The CDR3 bases are TGTGCCAGCAGTTACCTCCTTCAGCCAATGAACACTGAAGCTTTCTTT. Amino acid sequence: CASSYLLQPMNTEAFF.

The chain recombines TRBV4-1 with TRBJ2-5; D is possibly TRBD2 (6 bases). The germline V gene has CDR1 MGHRA and CDR2 YSYEKL. V shed 1 base and J shed 3 bases, with 9 bases lying between them. CDR3 length equals 14 residues. CDR3 loop: CASSQGWGEETQYF. The DNA of the CDR3 is TGCGCCAGCAGCCAAGGATGGGGGGAAGAGACCCAGTACTTC.

This chain links TRBV29-1 with TRBJ2-7, with TRBD2 matching over 8 bases. Germline-derived CDR1 and CDR2 are SQVTM and ANQGSEA. CDR3 length: 14 residues. Trimming at V came to 4 bases and at J to 0 bases, leaving 5 bases not matched to a gene. CDR3 DNA: TGCAGCGTTGGGCAAGCGGGAGTCTCCTACGAGCAGTACTTC. It is translated as CSVGQAGVSYEQYF.

The chain couples TRBV7-6 to TRBJ2-3, with 7 bases matching TRBD2. CDR3 length: 15 amino acids. Germline CDR1 SGHVS, CDR2 FNYEAQ. V was clipped by 2 bases and J by 2 bases; unmatched bases: 4. DNA of the CDR3: TGTGCCAGCAGCTTATCCCTAGCGGCCACAGATACGCAGTATTTT. This sequence encodes CASSLSLAATDTQYF.

This chain uses TRBV7-9 with TRBJ2-5, with 11 bases that match TRBD2. The CDR3 is 18 residues long. The germline CDR1 and CDR2 sequences are SEHNR and FQNEAQ (reference sequence). Trimming at V came to 5 bases and at J to 1 base, leaving 12 bases not matched to a gene. CDR3 DNA sequence: TGTGCCAGCAGCCAAGCTTTAGCGGGAGGGCCTTCCCAAGAGACCCAGTACTTC. This gives the protein CASSQALAGGPSQETQYF.

The chain recombines TRBV5-1 with TRBJ1-1; D may be TRBD1 (6 bases). V lost 1 base to trimming and J lost 5 bases, with 12 bases between them. Per the germline V gene, CDR1 is SGHRS and CDR2 is YFSETQ. The CDR3 has 14 residues. The CDR3 DNA reads TGCGCCAGCAGCTTGTCGGGGGCGAAGACTGAAGCTTTCTTT. It yields the protein CASSLSGAKTEAFF. Full variable domain (rest looked up from reference TRBV5-1 and TRBJ1-1): KAGVTQTPRYLIKTRGQQVTLSCSPISGHRSVSWYQQTPGQGLQFLFEYFSETQRNKGNFPGRFSGRQFSNSRSEMNVSTLELGDSALYLCASSLSGAKTEAFFGQGTRLTVV.

The chain combines TRBV19 with TRBJ2-7; TRBD1 aligns across 9 bases. The J segment lost 2 bases and the V segment lost 4 bases, leaving 12 bases of the junction unmatched. Germline-derived CDR1 and CDR2 are LNHDA and SQIVND (reference sequence). This CDR3 comprises 17 residues. Here the CDR3 reads CASSKVLDRGTTYEQYF. The CDR3 DNA reads TGTGCCAGTAGTAAGGTCCTTGACAGGGGGACTACCTACGAGCAGTACTTC.

The chain is built from TRBV5-8 and TRBJ2-7, with a weak D call TRBD2 (6 bases). CDR1 is SGHTS and CDR2 is YDEGEE in the germline V gene. This CDR3 contains 14 residues. Trimming left V 4 bases short and J 3 bases short, with 14 bases between. The CDR3 DNA is TGTGCCAGCAGCCCGGGACTCTTCCTCTACGAGCAGTACTTC. Its translation is CASSPGLFLYEQYF.

The chain carries TRBV25-1 and TRBJ2-7; no reliable D call. The end of the DNA aligns better with TRBJ2-5, so the J call may be wrong. This CDR3 comprises 12 residues. Germline V gene sequence: CDR1 MGHDK, CDR2 SYGVNS. The CDR3 sequence is CASSELTGTQYF. The CDR3 DNA sequence: TGTGCCAGCAGTGAATTAACGGGGACCCAGTACTTC.

Details on this clone: The junction shows a germline mismatch at one end, possibly a read error. The same CDR3 arises from other DNA sequences in this sample as well. V gene TRBV29-1 combines with J gene TRBJ2-1, with 8 bases that match TRBD1. The CDR3 is 14 amino acids. Germline CDR1 SQVTM, CDR2 ANQGSEA. In DNA form, the CDR3 reads TGCAGCGTAGAAGGACAGGGCTCCTACAATGAGCAGTTCTTC. This sequence encodes CSVEGQGSYNEQFF.

This clone was seen once. The chain has TRBV2 and TRBJ1-1; a weak D match, TRBD1 (6 bases). V lost 7 bases, J lost 4 bases, and 13 bases lay in between. Germline lookup yields CDR1 SNHLY and CDR2 FYNNEI. The CDR3 totals 13 residues. The CDR3, as DNA: TGTGCCAGCAAGGACAGTGGAGCCACTGAAGCTTTCTTT. It yields the protein CASKDSGATEAFF.

The rearrangement links TRBV4-1 to TRBJ2-7; D is uncertain. Germline CDR1 is MGHRA and CDR2 is YSYEKL. V was trimmed by 5 bases and J by 5 bases, leaving 13 bases between them. The CDR3 is 13 amino acids. In DNA form, the CDR3 reads TGCGCCAGCAGCGTTCGTCTGGCGGACGAGCAGTACTTC. The encoded protein is CASSVRLADEQYF.

This rearrangement joins TRBV9 to TRBJ1-2; D is unclear. This CDR3 has 13 amino acids. V dropped 3 bases and J dropped 6 bases, with 12 bases sitting between them. The germline CDR1 and CDR2 sequences are SGDLS and YYNGEE. Here the CDR3 reads CASSDDNRDGYTF. In DNA form, the CDR3 reads TGTGCCAGCAGCGACGATAATAGGGATGGCTACACCTTC.

The chain links TRBV9 to TRBJ2-5, with 9 positions matching TRBD1. V shed 3 bases and J 3 bases; nucleotides not matched to a gene: 9. The CDR3 runs 16 residues. In germline, CDR1 is SGDLS, CDR2 YYNGEE. In DNA form, the CDR3 reads TGTGCCAGCAGCGCTAATCCCCGGACAGGGGAAGAGACCCAGTACTTC. Amino acid sequence: CASSANPRTGEETQYF.

The rearrangement joins TRBV10-3 to TRBJ2-1; D is possibly TRBD2 (6 bases). V was clipped by 4 bases and J by 8 bases, with 12 bases between them. CDR3 length: 13 amino acids. CDR1 is ENHRY, CDR2 SYGVKD, per germline. CDR3 residues: CAISVRLGDEQFF. The CDR3 region has the DNA TGTGCCATCAGTGTGAGACTAGGCGATGAGCAGTTCTTC.

V gene TRBV27 combines with J gene TRBJ2-7; 7 bases are shared with TRBD2. The junction had 4 bases not matched to a gene; V was cut back by 5 bases and J by 0 bases. The CDR3 runs to 14 residues. Germline V lookup: CDR1 MNHEY, CDR2 SMNVEV (reference sequence). CDR3 DNA: TGTGCCAGCAGTAGGACTAGGGACTCCTACGAGCAGTACTTC. Residues: CASSRTRDSYEQYF.